The next 22 T cell receptor beta chains were all read from a single sample in a study of blood T cell repertoires in COVID-19. Repertoires were generated with immunoSEQ multiplex PCR, while TCRdb's copy carries only in-frame clones and drops some. Of 130,000 to 150,000 clones in the sample, 85% were seen once. Sequencing was performed on peripheral blood. Source of these receptors: a woman in her thirties or forties with active or convalescent COVID-19.

The rearrangement joins TRBV10-1 to TRBJ2-1; possibly TRBD1 for D (6 bases). V was clipped by 0 bases and J by 4 bases, with 10 bases between them. From germline, CDR1 is WNHNN and CDR2 SYGVQD (reference sequence). The CDR3 is made up of 15 amino acids. CDR3 sequence (DNA): TGCGCCAGCAGTGAGTCGGGACACGGGTACAATGAGCAGTTCTTC. The encoded protein is CASSESGHGYNEQFF.

DNA for the CDR3: TGCAGCGTTGGTCGGACAGACTCCTACGAGCAGTACTTC. Amino acid sequence: CSVGRTDSYEQYF. The gene calls are TRBV29-1 and TRBJ2-7; weak D call: TRBD1 (6 bases). This CDR3 spans 13 amino acids. Germline loops: CDR1 SQVTM, CDR2 ANQGSEA. Trimming stripped 4 bases from V and 0 bases from J, with 10 bases between.

The chain recombines TRBV5-8 with TRBJ2-5, with D possibly TRBD2 on 5 matching bases. This CDR3 region has 14 residues. V dropped 4 bases and J dropped 2 bases, with 12 bases sitting between them. Germline V gives CDR1 SGHTS, CDR2 YDEGEE. The CDR3 DNA follows: TGTGCCAGCAGCCCGGACTGGGGACAAGAGACCCAGTACTTC. Translated: CASSPDWGQETQYF.

The chain joins TRBV27 to TRBJ2-7; 8 positions agree with TRBD2. Germline CDR1 and CDR2: MNHEY and SMNVEV (reference sequence). The J segment lost 3 bases and the V segment lost 10 bases, leaving 14 bases of the junction unmatched. The CDR3 consists of 15 residues. The CDR3 DNA is TGTGCCACCCGCTCTCTAAGTAGCGGGAACTACGAGCAGTACTTC. As protein: CATRSLSSGNYEQYF.

The genes are TRBV5-1 and TRBJ1-5; possibly TRBD1 for D (5 bases). The V end lost 4 bases, the J end lost 6 bases, and 11 bases lay between the germline ends. The germline gives CDR1 SGHRS, CDR2 YFSETQ. CDR3 size: 13 residues. CDR3 coding DNA: TGCGCCAGCAGCAGGGACGGGAGTCAGCCCCAGCATTTT. Translation gives CASSRDGSQPQHF. The full variable domain, with the rest looked up from reference TRBV5-1 and TRBJ1-5, is KAGVTQTPRYLIKTRGQQVTLSCSPISGHRSVSWYQQTPGQGLQFLFEYFSETQRNKGNFPGRFSGRQFSNSRSEMNVSTLELGDSALYLCASSRDGSQPQHFGDGTRLSIL.

This clone was detected only a few times. This chain joins TRBV29-1 and TRBJ2-2; D remains ambiguous. The length of the CDR3 is 13 residues. Trimming shortened V by 5 bases and J by 1 base, and 8 bases separated the two germline ends. Germline V gene sequence: CDR1 SQVTM, CDR2 ANQGSEA. CDR3 bases: TGCAGCGTTCTGACTTGGAACACCGGGGAGCTGTTTTTT. It is translated as CSVLTWNTGELFF.

This clone was detected only a few times. This chain links TRBV28 with TRBJ2-7; D is possibly TRBD1 (6 bases). The CDR3 sequence is 16 residues long. V was trimmed by 5 bases and J by 3 bases, leaving 20 bases between them. The germline V gene encodes CDR1 MDHEN and CDR2 SYDVKM. CDR3 nucleotides: TGTGCCAGCAGTCCACAGGGAGACAGGAAAGTCTACGAGCAGTACTTC. It codes for CASSPQGDRKVYEQYF.

This chain links TRBV7-2 with TRBJ2-1; 8 bases map to TRBD1. Germline CDR1 is SGHTA and CDR2 is FQGNSA. The CDR3 is 15 amino acids. V gave up 2 bases and J gave up 4 bases; unmatched junction bases: 4. This CDR3 reads CASSLWQGAYNEQFF. CDR3 DNA sequence: TGTGCCAGCAGCTTATGGCAGGGGGCGTACAATGAGCAGTTCTTC.

This clone was recorded once. The chain couples TRBV5-8 to TRBJ2-1; 11 nucleotides align to TRBD2. V gave up 0 bases and J gave up 5 bases; unmatched junction bases: 4. The CDR3 totals 16 residues. Germline CDR1 reads SGHTS; CDR2 reads YDEGEE. CDR3 sequence: CASSLGLAGGNNEQFF. In DNA form, the CDR3 reads TGTGCCAGCAGCTTGGGCCTAGCGGGGGGAAACAATGAGCAGTTCTTC.

This chain joins TRBV2 and TRBJ2-5; D may be TRBD1 (6 bases). The ends were cut back, 6 bases at V and 0 bases at J, with 11 bases in the middle. CDR3 length: 14 residues. CDR1 and CDR2 from the germline V gene are SNHLY and FYNNEI. This chain's CDR3 is CASRGQTYQETQYF. CDR3 coding DNA: TGTGCCAGCAGAGGACAGACCTACCAAGAGACCCAGTACTTC.

This clone came up a few times. This chain links TRBV12-3 or TRBV12-4 with TRBJ2-7; no reliable D call. The V end was cut by 6 bases, the J end by 0 bases, with 9 bases between. There are 13 residues in the CDR3. DNA of the CDR3: TGTGCCAGCAGGAAACAGAGCTCCTACGAGCAGTACTTC. Its protein product is CASRKQSSYEQYF.

This rearrangement joins TRBV27 to TRBJ1-1; 8 bases fit TRBD1. The germline gives CDR1 MNHEY, CDR2 SMNVEV (reference sequence). The CDR3 runs to 13 residues. V trimming: 4 bases; J trimming: 8 bases; junction bases outside the gene matches: 6. CDR3 DNA sequence: TGTGCCAGCAGTTCCCGGACAGGGCTCGAAGCTTTCTTT. Its protein is CASSSRTGLEAFF.

The CDR3 DNA is TGTGCCAGTAGTATCGCTCTGGCGGGGACTGAAGCTTTCTTT. Protein product: CASSIALAGTEAFF. This chain links TRBV19 with TRBJ1-1; D is unresolved. With 3 bases removed from V and 5 bases from J, the gap between germline ends came to 13 bases. Germline CDR1 and CDR2: LNHDA and SQIVND (reference sequence). The CDR3 extends over 14 amino acids.

The gene calls are TRBV6-4 and TRBJ1-1; 7 nucleotides match TRBD1. Germline V gene sequence: CDR1 MRHNA, CDR2 SNTAGT. The CDR3 is made up of 15 amino acids. Losses at the gene ends were 6 bases for V and 3 bases for J; bases not matched to a gene: 10. CDR3 coding DNA: TGTGCCAGCAGAGCCTCCGGGACAGCCTACACTGAAGCTTTCTTT. It encodes CASRASGTAYTEAFF.

On this clone: Distinct nucleotide sequences in the sample also encode this CDR3. The V and J genes are TRBV12-3 or TRBV12-4 and TRBJ1-1; D gene unclear. Between the trimmed V and J ends, which lost 6 bases and 0 bases, there was a span of 8 bases. This CDR3 spans 13 amino acids. The CDR3 loop reads CASSSGMNTEAFF. The CDR3 DNA is TGTGCCAGCAGCTCAGGTATGAACACTGAAGCTTTCTTT.

This chain links TRBV5-6 with TRBJ1-2, with 7 nucleotides matching TRBD1. Germline V lookup: CDR1 SGHDT, CDR2 YYEEEE. V dropped 4 bases and J dropped 8; count of bases not matched to a gene: 11. The CDR3 runs to 14 residues. The CDR3 region is CASSATGTVEGYTF. The CDR3 region has the DNA TGTGCCAGCAGCGCGACCGGGACAGTTGAGGGCTACACCTTC.

The chain is built from TRBV5-4 and TRBJ2-3, with D maybe TRBD2 (6 bases). This CDR3 contains 14 residues. Between the trimmed V and J ends, which lost 4 bases and 2 bases, there was a span of 11 bases. CDR1 is SGHNT, CDR2 YYREEE, per germline (reference sequence). The CDR3 reads CASSAGQTTDTQYF. CDR3 coding DNA: TGTGCCAGCAGCGCGGGGCAGACCACAGATACGCAGTATTTT.

A remark on this clone: A read error may explain this, as a much larger clone is one base away. V and J are TRBV2 and TRBJ2-1, with D maybe TRBD2 (5 bases). V was pared by 6 bases and J by 0 bases, with 6 bases between. Germline-derived CDR1 and CDR2 are SNHLY and FYNNEI. This CDR3 comprises 13 residues. The DNA for the CDR3 is TGTGCCAGCAGAGGGAGCTCCTACAATGAGCAGTTCTTC. It yields the protein CASRGSSYNEQFF.

The chain couples TRBV6-2 or TRBV6-3 to TRBJ2-1, with 12 bases that match TRBD2. Trimming cost V 5 bases and J 6 bases; bases outside gene matches: 5. The CDR3 has 15 residues. Germline lookup yields CDR1 MNHEY and CDR2 SVGEGT. CDR3 sequence (DNA): TGTGCCAGCAGTCCAGGACTAGCGGGACGCAATGAGCAGTTCTTC. It encodes CASSPGLAGRNEQFF.

The CDR3, as DNA: TGTGCCAGCGGATTCAGACAGAGCCAAGAGACCCAGTACTTC. It codes for CASGFRQSQETQYF. The chain recombines TRBV6-4 with TRBJ2-5, with D possibly being TRBD1 (5 bases). Trimming removed 8 bases from V and 1 base from J, with 14 bases in between. The CDR3 sequence is 14 residues long. Looked up from germline, CDR1 is MRHNA and CDR2 is SNTAGT.

This clone appeared a single time. The CDR3 loop is CASDYDRGTGQTANYGYTF. The CDR3 DNA reads as TGTGCCAGCGACTACGACCGGGGGACAGGTCAGACAGCTAACTATGGCTACACCTTC. The chain recombines TRBV28 with TRBJ1-2; 8 bases are shared with TRBD1. V dropped 8 bases and J dropped 0; count of bases not matched to a gene: 20. The CDR3 loop spans 19 amino acids. The germline gives CDR1 MDHEN, CDR2 SYDVKM.

CDR3: CASSQGLAPTYEQYF. The CDR3 DNA reads TGTGCCAGCAGCCAGGGACTAGCGCCCACCTACGAGCAGTACTTC. The V gene is TRBV3-1 (or the pseudogene TRBV3-2), the J gene TRBJ2-7; 10 bases fit TRBD2. The CDR3 runs 15 residues. Germline V CDR1 and CDR2: LGHDT, YNNKEL (reference sequence). V lost 3 bases to trimming and J lost 2 bases; unmatched junction nucleotides: 4.